The clone carrying this T cell receptor beta chain was counted only a few times. Its antigen is not known. Since all of the isolated RNA was reverse transcribed, expressed TCRB transcripts were what got sequenced. The table came from immunoSEQ multiplex PCR; TCRdb's copy has only in-frame clones and leaves some out. The sample lists roughly 42,000 clones; approximately 53% were seen once. Donors underwent one heparinised blood draw, 100 to 150 mL on average. The data stem from a study of beta chain features in type 1 diabetes. The V gene's germline CDR1 is MNHNY and CDR2 SVGAGI (reference sequence). There are 12 residues in the CDR3. Between the trimmed V and J ends, which lost 6 bases and 6 bases, there was a span of 8 bases. Study-wide results and limits: Compared with healthy donors, patients appeared to share more similar naive, central memory and regulatory TCRB repertoires.

This sequence joins TRBV6-6 and TRBJ1-4; no definite D call. Sample: stem cell memory CD4+ T cells from blood. The TCR originated in a woman aged 30 to 39 in good health. For the CDR3, the DNA is TGTGCCAGCAGACCCTCAGATGAAAAACTGTTTTTT. Translating it yields CASRPSDEKLFF.